The TCR beta chain described here comes from a study of blood T cell repertoires in COVID-19. Study in general: All recovered Cohort 3 donors got two negative PCRs, got clearance, or saw symptom resolution.

The method was immunoSEQ multiplex PCR; TCRdb's version includes in-frame clones alone and lacks a portion of them. Here the sample spans 350,000 to 400,000 clones, about 89% being singletons. Per germline, CDR1 MNHNS and CDR2 SASEGT. The CDR3 runs to 15 residues. V gave up 6 bases and J gave up 3 bases; unmatched junction bases: 8. This clone is a singleton in its sample. Sequenced sample: PBMCs or T cells enriched from blood (not recorded which). The chain couples TRBV6-1 to TRBJ1-5; 7 bases align to TRBD1. This receptor was taken from a man in his forties or fifties in a cohort exposed to, infected with or recovered from COVID-19 (not recorded which). The CDR3 region has the DNA TGTGCCAGCAGCCGAAGGGACAGCGCCAATCAGCCCCAGCATTTT. Its translation is CASSRRDSANQPQHF.